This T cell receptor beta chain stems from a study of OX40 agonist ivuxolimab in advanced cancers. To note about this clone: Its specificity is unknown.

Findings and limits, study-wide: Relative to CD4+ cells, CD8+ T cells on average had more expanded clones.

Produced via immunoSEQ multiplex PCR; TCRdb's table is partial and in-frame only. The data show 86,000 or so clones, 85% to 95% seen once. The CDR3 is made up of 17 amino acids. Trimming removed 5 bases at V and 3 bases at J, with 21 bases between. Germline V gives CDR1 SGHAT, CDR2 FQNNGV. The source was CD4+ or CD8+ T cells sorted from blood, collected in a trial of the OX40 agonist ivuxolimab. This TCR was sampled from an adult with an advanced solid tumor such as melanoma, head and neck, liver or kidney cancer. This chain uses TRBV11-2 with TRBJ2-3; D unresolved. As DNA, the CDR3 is TGTGCCAGCAGCCCAGGACGGTCAGGACCTTTTACAGATACGCAGTATTTT. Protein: CASSPGRSGPFTDTQYF. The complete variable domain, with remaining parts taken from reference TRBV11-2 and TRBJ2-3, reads EAGVAQSPRYKIIEKRQSVAFWCNPISGHATLYWYQQILGQGPKLLIQFQNNGVVDDSQLPKDRFSAERLKGVDSTLKIQPAKLEDSAVYLCASSPGRSGPFTDTQYFGPGTRLTVL.